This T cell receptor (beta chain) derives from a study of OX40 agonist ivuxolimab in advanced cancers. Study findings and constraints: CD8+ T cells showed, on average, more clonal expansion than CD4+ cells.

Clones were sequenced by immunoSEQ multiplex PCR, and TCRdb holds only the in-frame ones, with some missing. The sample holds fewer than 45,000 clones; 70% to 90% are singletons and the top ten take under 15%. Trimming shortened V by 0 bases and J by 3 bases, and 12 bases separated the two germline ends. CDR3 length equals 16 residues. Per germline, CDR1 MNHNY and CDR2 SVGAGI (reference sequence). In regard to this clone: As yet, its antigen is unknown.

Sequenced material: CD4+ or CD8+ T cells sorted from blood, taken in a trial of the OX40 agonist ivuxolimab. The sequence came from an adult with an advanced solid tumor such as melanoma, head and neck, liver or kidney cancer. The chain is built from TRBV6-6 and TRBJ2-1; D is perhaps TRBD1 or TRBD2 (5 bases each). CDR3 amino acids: CASSYSGVARYNEQFF. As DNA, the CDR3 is TGTGCCAGCAGTTACTCGGGGGTAGCCCGCTACAATGAGCAGTTCTTC.